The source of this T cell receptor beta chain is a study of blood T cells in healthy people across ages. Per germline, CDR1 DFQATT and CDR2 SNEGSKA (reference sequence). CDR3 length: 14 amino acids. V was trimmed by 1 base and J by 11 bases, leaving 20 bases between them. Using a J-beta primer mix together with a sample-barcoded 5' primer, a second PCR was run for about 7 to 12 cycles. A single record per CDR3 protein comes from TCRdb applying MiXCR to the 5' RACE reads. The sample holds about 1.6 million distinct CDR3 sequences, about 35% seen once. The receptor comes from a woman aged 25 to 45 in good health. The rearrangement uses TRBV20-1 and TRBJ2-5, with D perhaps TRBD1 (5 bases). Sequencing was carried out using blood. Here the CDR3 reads CSARAETVSYGQYF. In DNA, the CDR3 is TGCAGTGCTAGAGCAGAGACAGTTAGTTACGGGCAGTACTTC.